The 29 T cell receptor beta chains in this list originate from one sample, sequenced in a study of shared clonotypes between healthy human individuals. The repertoire was sequenced with immunoSEQ multiplex PCR; TCRdb's copy has only in-frame clones and lacks some. The data contain roughly 590,000 clones, roughly 95% of them singletons. Terminally differentiated effector memory CD45RA+ cells were left out of the naive CD8 fraction, which was CD45RO-negative and positively selected for CCR7. Sequencing input: naive CD8+ T cells sorted from blood. All receptors derive from a woman under 40 in good health.

The chain joins TRBV5-4 to TRBJ2-3; D unclear. CDR3 length: 12 amino acids. The V gene lost 3 bases and the J gene lost 4 bases, with 6 bases spanning the gap. Germline CDR1 is SGHNT and CDR2 is YYREEE (reference sequence). The CDR3: CASSSPADTQYF. As DNA, the CDR3 is TGTGCCAGCAGCTCCCCCGCAGATACGCAGTATTTT.

The chain joins TRBV10-2 to TRBJ2-1; TRBD2 agrees at 8 bases. The trim removed 6 bases at V and 4 bases at J, leaving 8 bases unmatched. The CDR3 is made up of 15 amino acids. CDR1 is WSHSY and CDR2 is SAAADI in the germline V gene. The CDR3 bases are TGCGCCAGCAGCCGGGGACTAGTATCTTACAATGAGCAGTTCTTC. Its translation is CASSRGLVSYNEQFF.

The chain uses TRBV19 and TRBJ2-2; TRBD2 might be the D (5 bases). V lost 6 bases, J lost 4 bases, and 9 bases lay in between. This CDR3 comprises 13 residues. Germline V gene lookup returns CDR1 LNHDA and CDR2 SQIVND (reference sequence). The CDR3 here is CASRDGGTGELFF. The CDR3, as DNA: TGTGCCAGTAGGGACGGAGGCACCGGGGAGCTGTTTTTT.

The DNA for the CDR3 is TGTGCCAGCAGTTTAGCGCCACCAGTTTTTGCCTACAATGAGCAGTTCTTC. Amino acids: CASSLAPPVFAYNEQFF. The chain recombines TRBV27 with TRBJ2-1, with D uncertain. Trimming took 2 bases from V and 2 from J, leaving 16 bases between them. CDR3 size: 17 residues. Germline CDR1 is MNHEY and CDR2 is SMNVEV (reference sequence).

This rearrangement joins TRBV27 to TRBJ2-7; either TRBD1 or TRBD2 may supply D (5 bases each). CDR1 and CDR2 from the germline V gene are MNHEY and SMNVEV (reference sequence). V gave up 10 bases and J gave up 0 bases, with 13 bases separating them. CDR3 length: 13 residues. The CDR3 protein is CATRPGTSYEQYF. In nucleotides, the CDR3 is TGTGCCACCCGCCCCGGGACCTCCTACGAGCAGTACTTC.

CDR3 amino acids: CASTAPGSGRGEQYF. The DNA for the CDR3 is TGTGCCAGCACCGCGCCCGGAAGCGGGAGAGGCGAGCAGTACTTC. This chain joins TRBV28 and TRBJ2-7; TRBD2 agrees at 8 bases. With 7 bases clipped from V and 6 bases from J, the junction kept 14 bases outside the gene matches. This CDR3 has 15 residues. The germline V gene has CDR1 MDHEN and CDR2 SYDVKM. The variable domain in full, with the rest retrieved from reference TRBV28 and TRBJ2-7, is DVKVTQSSRYLVKRTGEKVFLECVQDMDHENMFWYRQDPGLGLRLIYFSYDVKMKEKGDIPEGYSVSREKKERFSLILESASTNQTSMYLCASTAPGSGRGEQYFGPGTRLTVT.

The V gene is TRBV19, the J gene TRBJ1-1, with D unresolved. Germline V gives CDR1 LNHDA, CDR2 SQIVND (reference sequence). The germline V and J ends were trimmed by 10 bases and 2 bases, with 8 bases remaining between them. The CDR3 runs 11 residues. CDR3 DNA sequence: TGTGCCACACACCTTAACACTGAAGCTTTCTTT. Translation: CATHLNTEAFF.

CDR3 region: CASSFSPGRPDNEQFF. The CDR3 nucleotides are TGTGCCAGCAGTTTTTCCCCCGGGCGACCGGACAATGAGCAGTTCTTC. This chain links TRBV27 with TRBJ2-1; D ambiguous. The CDR3 sequence is 16 residues long. V shed 3 bases and J shed 5 bases, with 17 bases lying between them. Germline V lookup: CDR1 MNHEY, CDR2 SMNVEV (reference sequence).

In its sample, this clone was seen once. The chain recombines TRBV27 with TRBJ1-5; D is possibly TRBD1 (5 bases). The V end lost 5 bases, the J end lost 3 bases, and 17 bases lay between the germline ends. This CDR3 is built from 16 residues. CDR1 and CDR2 (germline): MNHEY, SMNVEV (reference sequence). Here the CDR3 reads CASSPTRDGYNQPQHF. DNA of the CDR3: TGTGCCAGCAGTCCGACGCGGGACGGTTACAATCAGCCCCAGCATTTT.

In its sample, this clone was seen once. V is TRBV6-5 and J is TRBJ2-7; D unresolved. The CDR3 is made up of 12 amino acids. CDR1 MNHEY and CDR2 SVGAGI come from the germline V gene. Between the trimmed V and J ends, which lost 6 bases and 0 bases, there was a span of 6 bases. The CDR3 region is CASRSLSYEQYF. The CDR3 region has the DNA TGTGCCAGCAGATCCCTCTCCTACGAGCAGTACTTC.

The V call is TRBV28, the J call TRBJ1-5; TRBD1 agrees at 9 bases. V shed 5 bases, J shed 7 bases, and the junction held 12 bases outside the gene matches. CDR3 length: 16 amino acids. The germline CDR1 and CDR2 sequences are MDHEN and SYDVKM. The chain's CDR3 is CASSQTPGQGDQPQHF. The DNA for the CDR3 is TGTGCCAGCAGTCAAACGCCGGGACAGGGAGACCAGCCCCAGCATTTT.

Only one count was recorded for this clone. V is TRBV28 and J is TRBJ1-4, with 11 bases matching TRBD1. J was trimmed by 8 bases and V by 6 bases; bases with no gene match: 17. The CDR3 runs to 18 residues. The V gene's germline CDR1 is MDHEN and CDR2 SYDVKM. In nucleotides, the CDR3 is TGTGCCAGCAGCCGAAGGGTGGACAGGGGGCACACACGGGAAAAACTGTTTTTT. Translating it yields CASSRRVDRGHTREKLFF.

The chain is built from TRBV19 and TRBJ2-7; no clear D. This CDR3 is built from 15 residues. Germline V gives CDR1 LNHDA, CDR2 SQIVND (reference sequence). V lost 1 base to trimming and J lost 3 bases, with 13 bases between them. The CDR3 DNA reads TGTGCCAGTAGTATAGGTGCAGGAGACCGCTACGAGCAGTACTTC. It is translated as CASSIGAGDRYEQYF.

The chain joins TRBV29-1 to TRBJ2-2; D is uncertain. V lost 4 bases, J lost 6 bases, and 15 bases lay in between. Per the germline V gene, CDR1 is SQVTM and CDR2 is ANQGSEA. The CDR3 totals 14 residues. For the CDR3, the DNA is TGCAGCGTTGTGTTCCCCATTTCTTCCGGGGAGCTGTTTTTT. Its translation is CSVVFPISSGELFF.

CDR3 DNA: TGTGCCAGCAGACCGACAGGAGACTACGAGCAGTACTTC. Amino acids: CASRPTGDYEQYF. The chain combines TRBV28 with TRBJ2-7; TRBD1 is a possible D gene (6 bases). From germline, CDR1 is MDHEN and CDR2 SYDVKM. V shed 6 bases and J shed 3 bases, with 12 bases lying between them. The CDR3 loop spans 13 amino acids.

This chain uses TRBV5-4 with TRBJ2-7; D may be TRBD1 or TRBD2 (5 bases each). The CDR3 loop spans 14 amino acids. Looked up from germline, CDR1 is SGHNT and CDR2 is YYREEE (reference sequence). V was trimmed by 5 bases and J by 3 bases, leaving 15 bases between them. The chain's CDR3 is CASSPGPGLYEQYF. The CDR3 DNA is TGTGCCAGCAGTCCGGGACCCGGGCTCTACGAGCAGTACTTC.

A single count supports this clone. The V call is TRBV14, the J call TRBJ2-2; possible D gene TRBD2, 5 bases. The CDR3 length is 17 residues. CDR1 and CDR2 from the germline V gene are SGHDN and FVKESK. The germline V and J ends were trimmed by 4 bases and 5 bases, with 20 bases remaining between them. In DNA, the CDR3 is TGTGCCAGCAGCCGGGAACTAGTTGACGCTCAGACCGGGGAGCTGTTTTTT. Protein: CASSRELVDAQTGELFF.

The chain carries TRBV7-9 and TRBJ1-3; D ambiguous. The V end was cut by 1 base, the J end by 2 bases, with 12 bases between. The germline gives CDR1 SEHNR, CDR2 FQNEAQ (reference sequence). This CDR3 is built from 16 residues. The CDR3 sequence: CASSLELSGAGNTIYF. The CDR3 nucleotides are TGTGCCAGCAGCTTAGAGTTGAGCGGGGCTGGAAACACCATATATTTT.

This sequence joins TRBV14 and TRBJ1-4; 8 nucleotides line up with TRBD1. The CDR3 contains 20 residues. CDR1 is SGHDN, CDR2 FVKESK, per germline. The V gene end was trimmed by 0 bases and the J gene end by 6 bases; junction bases not matched to a gene: 18. Here the CDR3 reads CASSQEGRPEDRERYEKLFF. The CDR3, as DNA: TGTGCCAGCAGCCAAGAGGGCCGCCCTGAGGACAGGGAACGGTATGAAAAACTGTTTTTT.

The chain combines TRBV10-2 with TRBJ1-5, with a tentative D call TRBD1 (5 bases). The CDR3 spans 13 residues. V was pared by 2 bases and J by 7 bases, with 9 bases between. Per the germline V gene, CDR1 is WSHSY and CDR2 is SAAADI. This chain's CDR3 is CASSEGGFQPQHF. The CDR3, as DNA: TGCGCCAGCAGTGAGGGGGGATTCCAGCCCCAGCATTTT.

About this clone itself: The same CDR3 can be traced to other DNA sequences in this sample. V is TRBV20-1 and J is TRBJ2-7; the D is unclear. The length of the CDR3 is 11 residues. CDR1 DFQATT and CDR2 SNEGSKA come from the germline V gene (reference sequence). Trimming took off 4 bases at V and 2 bases at J, with 6 bases between the two ends. CDR3 nucleotides: TGCAGTGCTACAGATACCTACGAGCAGTACTTC. It translates to CSATDTYEQYF.

The J gene is TRBJ2-7, the V gene TRBV6-1, with a tentative D call TRBD2 (6 bases). Trimming removed 3 bases from V and 4 bases from J, with 16 bases in between. Looked up from germline, CDR1 is MNHNS and CDR2 is SASEGT. The CDR3 contains 15 residues. DNA for the CDR3: TGTGCCAGCAGTGACGTCGGGGGTTTGGCGTACGAGCAGTACTTC. Amino acid sequence: CASSDVGGLAYEQYF.

The chain couples TRBV2 to TRBJ1-1, with D possibly being TRBD1 (5 bases). This CDR3 has 14 residues. Between the trimmed V and J ends, which lost 10 bases and 3 bases, there was a span of 18 bases. Germline assignment: CDR1 SNHLY and CDR2 FYNNEI. CDR3 loop: CATLNTGRDTEAFF. The CDR3 DNA reads as TGTGCCACCTTAAACACAGGAAGGGACACTGAAGCTTTCTTT.

The gene calls are TRBV2 and TRBJ1-5; no clear D gene. The CDR3 runs 13 residues. Germline V gene lookup returns CDR1 SNHLY and CDR2 FYNNEI. V dropped 6 bases and J dropped 7 bases, with 13 bases sitting between them. For the CDR3, the DNA is TGTGCCAGCAGAGAGGGAGGGCGGCAGCCCCAGCATTTT. Protein product: CASREGGRQPQHF.

CDR3 in amino acids: CASSAGELSGELFF. The CDR3 region has the DNA TGTGCCAGCAGCGCAGGCGAGCTCAGCGGGGAGCTGTTTTTT. The chain is built from TRBV7-9 and TRBJ2-2; no definite D call. Trimming took 5 bases from V and 7 from J, leaving 14 bases between them. The CDR3 spans 14 residues. The germline CDR1 and CDR2 sequences are SEHNR and FQNEAQ (reference sequence).

This clone has just one count. The chain joins TRBV28 to TRBJ2-7; TRBD1 agrees at 7 bases. Trimming at V came to 8 bases and at J to 6 bases, leaving 10 bases not matched to a gene. This CDR3 has 13 amino acids. Germline CDR1 and CDR2: MDHEN and SYDVKM. CDR3 sequence reads: CASGDRDPSEQYF. CDR3 nucleotides: TGTGCCAGCGGTGACAGGGACCCCTCCGAGCAGTACTTC. Full variable domain (missing parts from reference TRBV28 and TRBJ2-7): DVKVTQSSRYLVKRTGEKVFLECVQDMDHENMFWYRQDPGLGLRLIYFSYDVKMKEKGDIPEGYSVSREKKERFSLILESASTNQTSMYLCASGDRDPSEQYFGPGTRLTVT.

The chain has TRBV7-9 and TRBJ2-5, with D tentatively TRBD2 (5 bases). V gave up 7 bases and J gave up 2 bases, with 11 bases separating them. This CDR3 is built from 13 residues. Germline V CDR1 and CDR2: SEHNR, FQNEAQ (reference sequence). The CDR3 is CASTPAAQETQYF. In nucleotides, the CDR3 is TGTGCCAGCACCCCAGCGGCGCAAGAGACCCAGTACTTC.

This chain uses TRBV27 with TRBJ2-7; TRBD1 or TRBD2 may be the D gene (5 bases each). CDR1 and CDR2 (germline): MNHEY, SMNVEV (reference sequence). This CDR3 has 16 residues. V lost 3 bases to trimming and J lost 0 bases, with 15 bases between them. In DNA, the CDR3 is TGTGCCAGCAGTTTTGGTGGGTCCGGGACCTCCTACGAGCAGTACTTC. Translation gives CASSFGGSGTSYEQYF.

This clone has only one observation. This rearrangement joins TRBV19 to TRBJ2-3; weak D call: TRBD2 (6 bases). V was clipped by 1 base and J by 0 bases, with 23 bases between them. The CDR3 consists of 20 residues. Germline lookup yields CDR1 LNHDA and CDR2 SQIVND (reference sequence). The CDR3, as DNA: TGTGCCAGTAGTATAGGGGGGACTCCCAAAATTTCGACGAGCACAGATACGCAGTATTTT. It specifies CASSIGGTPKISTSTDTQYF.